Listed here are 23 T cell receptor beta chains from one sample, sequenced in a study of beta chain features in type 1 diabetes. The investigators reverse transcribed all of the isolated RNA, so they sequenced expressed TCRB transcripts. The method was immunoSEQ multiplex PCR; TCRdb's version includes in-frame clones alone and lacks a portion of them. The sample lists hundreds of thousands of clones; roughly 11% were seen once. The specimen sequenced was naive CD4+ T cells from blood. Receptors were obtained from a woman younger than 35 in good health.

The rearrangement links TRBV15 to TRBJ2-1; D not certain. This CDR3 is 16 amino acids long. The germline V and J ends were trimmed by 0 bases and 0 bases, with 9 bases remaining between them. Germline lookup yields CDR1 LNHNV and CDR2 YYDKDF (reference sequence). In DNA form, the CDR3 reads TGTGCCACCAGCAGAGATTTTAGCAGCTCCTACAATGAGCAGTTCTTC. Encoded protein: CATSRDFSSSYNEQFF.

The V call is TRBV5-1, the J call TRBJ2-1; TRBD2 matches at 12 bases. Losses at the gene ends were 4 bases for V and 3 bases for J; bases not matched to a gene: 8. The CDR3 spans 17 residues. Germline loops: CDR1 SGHRS, CDR2 YFSETQ. The CDR3: CASSHFGLAGLYNEQFF. The CDR3 DNA sequence: TGCGCCAGCAGCCACTTCGGACTAGCGGGGCTCTACAATGAGCAGTTCTTC.

J is TRBJ1-1 and V is TRBV7-3; D gene uncertain. Germline V gene data show CDR1 as SGHTA and CDR2 as FQGTGA. V lost 4 bases, J lost 3 bases, and 9 bases lay in between. This CDR3 contains 13 residues. CDR3: CASSYERDTEAFF. For the CDR3, the DNA is TGTGCCAGCAGCTACGAACGAGACACTGAAGCTTTCTTT.

This rearrangement joins TRBV20-1 to TRBJ2-7; D not certain. The V gene lost 5 bases and the J gene lost 1 base, with 6 bases spanning the gap. This CDR3 has 11 residues. Germline V CDR1 and CDR2: DFQATT, SNEGSKA (reference sequence). CDR3 sequence reads: CSAAGSYEQYV. The DNA of the CDR3 is TGCAGTGCTGCTGGTTCCTACGAGCAGTACGTC.

The chain is built from TRBV28 and TRBJ2-7; 8 bases map to TRBD2. Trimming removed 3 bases from V and 9 bases from J; junction bases left unmatched: 10. Germline V gives CDR1 MDHEN, CDR2 SYDVKM. The CDR3 runs 14 residues. CDR3 DNA sequence: TGTGCCAGCAGTTTGCCCCCGCGGCTAGCGGGGCAGTACTTC. Its translation: CASSLPPRLAGQYF.

This clone was counted between two and nine times. The chain uses TRBV4-2 and TRBJ1-2, with D uncertain. Germline CDR1 is LGHNA and CDR2 is YNFKEQ. This CDR3 is 14 amino acids long. The V end lost 1 base, the J end lost 6 bases, and 12 bases lay between the germline ends. In DNA form, the CDR3 reads TGTGCCAGCAGCCAAGTTGCCGCGCGAGATGGCTACACCTTC. This sequence encodes CASSQVAARDGYTF.

The CDR3, as DNA: TGTGCCAGCAGCTCGAGGACAGGGCGCTACAATGAGCAGTTCTTC. Its protein is CASSSRTGRYNEQFF. This chain links TRBV7-9 with TRBJ2-1; 8 bases map to TRBD1. Germline V gene lookup returns CDR1 SEHNR and CDR2 FQNEAQ (reference sequence). CDR3 length equals 15 residues. J gave up 3 bases and V 4 bases, and 5 bases lay outside the gene matches.

This clone was seen more than once but under ten times. The chain combines TRBV14 with TRBJ1-1; a possible D gene is TRBD1 (6 bases). With 1 base removed from V and 6 bases from J, the gap between germline ends came to 9 bases. CDR3 length equals 13 residues. Germline-derived CDR1 and CDR2 are SGHDN and FVKESK. CDR3 amino acids: CASSQGRGAEAFF. In nucleotides, the CDR3 is TGTGCCAGCAGCCAAGGTAGGGGGGCTGAAGCTTTCTTT.

The chain combines TRBV4-1 with TRBJ2-1; no definite D call. CDR1 MGHRA and CDR2 YSYEKL come from the germline V gene. Between the trimmed V and J ends, which lost 1 base and 5 bases, there was a span of 9 bases. The CDR3 runs 14 residues. The CDR3 sequence is CASSQVLSDNEQFF. In nucleotides, the CDR3 is TGCGCCAGCAGCCAAGTTCTATCCGACAATGAGCAGTTCTTC.

This clone was counted a few times. The chain uses TRBV28 and TRBJ2-7; D not certain. The germline V and J ends were trimmed by 8 bases and 3 bases, with 8 bases remaining between them. The V gene's germline CDR1 is MDHEN and CDR2 SYDVKM. CDR3 length: 11 residues. CDR3 DNA: TGTGCCAGCCGGAACCACTACGAGCAGTACTTC. It encodes CASRNHYEQYF.

With regard to this clone: Compared with germline, one end of the junction differs, possibly owing to a read error. The chain has TRBV7-9 and TRBJ1-1, with a weak D call TRBD1 (6 bases). This CDR3 has 13 residues. Germline CDR1 and CDR2: SEHNR and FQNEAQ (reference sequence). This CDR3 is CYVAGQLNTEAFF. The CDR3 DNA follows: TGCTACGTGGCCGGACAGCTGAACACTGAAGCTTTCTTT.

This clone was found a few times. This chain uses TRBV7-2 with TRBJ2-7; D unresolved. Trimming cost V 5 bases and J 3 bases, with 8 bases left between them. The CDR3 extends over 12 amino acids. CDR1 and CDR2 from the germline V gene are SGHTA and FQGNSA. The CDR3 bases are TGTGCCAGCAGCGCCCGAATCTACGAGCAGTACTTC. It translates to CASSARIYEQYF. Full variable domain (missing parts from reference TRBV7-2 and TRBJ2-7): GAGVSQSPSNKVTEKGKDVELRCDPISGHTALYWYRQSLGQGLEFLIYFQGNSAPDKSGLPSDRFSAERTGGSVSTLTIQRTQQEDSAVYLCASSARIYEQYFGPGTRLTVT.

The sample holds a few counts of this clone. The CDR3 DNA reads TGTGCCAGCAGCTTCGGCGACAGGGGAACTAACTATGGCTACACCTTC. It specifies CASSFGDRGTNYGYTF. J is TRBJ1-2 and V is TRBV11-1; 8 bases map to TRBD1. The ends lost 3 bases at V and 0 bases at J; junction bases unmatched: 6. The germline V gene encodes CDR1 SGHAT and CDR2 FQDESV (reference sequence). The CDR3 contains 16 residues.

The V call is TRBV29-1, the J call TRBJ1-1; D not resolved. This CDR3 has 13 residues. Germline values: CDR1 SQVTM, CDR2 ANQGSEA. The germline V and J ends were trimmed by 4 bases and 6 bases, with 15 bases remaining between them. CDR3 nucleotides: TGCAGCGTTGTGAGCGGGGTGTCACCTGAAGCTTTCTTT. Protein product: CSVVSGVSPEAFF.

V gene TRBV27 combines with J gene TRBJ2-3, with D perhaps TRBD1 or TRBD2 (6 bases each). Trimming stripped 5 bases from V and 3 bases from J, with 15 bases between. The CDR3 sequence is 15 residues long. The germline CDR1 and CDR2 sequences are MNHEY and SMNVEV (reference sequence). CDR3 nucleotides: TGTGCCAGCAGTCCACAGGGAGGTGGGACAGATACGCAGTATTTT. It is translated as CASSPQGGGTDTQYF.

The V gene is TRBV7-2, the J gene TRBJ2-3; TRBD1 might be the D (6 bases). The CDR3 extends over 16 amino acids. CDR1 is SGHTA, CDR2 FQGNSA, per germline. Trimming left V 4 bases short and J 4 bases short, with 18 bases between. The CDR3 DNA sequence: TGTGCCAGCAGCTGGTCTGCCAACCCAGGGGCAGATACGCAGTATTTT. Translated, it gives CASSWSANPGADTQYF.

V usage is TRBV9 and J usage is TRBJ2-6, with D perhaps TRBD1 (5 bases). The V gene lost 7 bases and the J gene lost 0 bases, with 20 bases spanning the gap. CDR3 length: 18 amino acids. Germline-derived CDR1 and CDR2 are SGDLS and YYNGEE. The CDR3 is CASAPQAGSTSGANVLTF. Here the CDR3 DNA reads TGTGCCAGCGCCCCCCAGGCAGGGTCCACCTCTGGGGCCAACGTCCTGACTTTC. Variable domain in full (rest from reference TRBV9 and TRBJ2-6): DSGVTQTPKHLITATGQRVTLRCSPRSGDLSVYWYQQSLDQGLQFLIQYYNGEERAKGNILERFSAQQFPDLHSELNLSSLELGDSALYFCASAPQAGSTSGANVLTFGAGSRLTVL.

This clone was found once. The rearrangement joins TRBV9 to TRBJ2-1; no definite D call. The CDR3 is 12 amino acids. Deletions cut 4 bases from V and 9 bases from J, with 11 bases between. Germline CDR1 and CDR2: SGDLS and YYNGEE. The CDR3 reads CASSFREGEQFF. CDR3 sequence (DNA): TGTGCCAGCAGCTTTAGGGAAGGTGAGCAGTTCTTC. Using reference TRBV9 and TRBJ2-1 for the parts outside the CDR3, the full variable domain is DSGVTQTPKHLITATGQRVTLRCSPRSGDLSVYWYQQSLDQGLQFLIQYYNGEERAKGNILERFSAQQFPDLHSELNLSSLELGDSALYFCASSFREGEQFFGPGTRLTVL.

The genes are TRBV28 and TRBJ1-5; D is undetermined. Trimming took 1 base from V and 7 from J, leaving 5 bases between them. Germline CDR1 reads MDHEN; CDR2 reads SYDVKM. The CDR3 has 12 residues. The CDR3 DNA sequence: TGTGCCAGCAGTTTATATCGCCAGCCCCAGCATTTT. It specifies CASSLYRQPQHF. Based on the CDR3 plus reference TRBV28 and TRBJ1-5, the full variable domain is DVKVTQSSRYLVKRTGEKVFLECVQDMDHENMFWYRQDPGLGLRLIYFSYDVKMKEKGDIPEGYSVSREKKERFSLILESASTNQTSMYLCASSLYRQPQHFGDGTRLSIL.

The chain employs TRBV7-9 and TRBJ2-5, with TRBD1 as a possible D gene (6 bases). The germline V gene has CDR1 SEHNR and CDR2 FQNEAQ (reference sequence). Trimming removed 0 bases from V and 5 bases from J, with 7 bases in between. The CDR3 runs 13 residues. The CDR3 is CASSLADRETQYF. CDR3 DNA sequence: TGTGCCAGCAGCTTAGCAGACAGGGAGACCCAGTACTTC.

This clone appeared a few times. The V gene is TRBV9, the J gene TRBJ2-3; 8 positions agree with TRBD2. Germline CDR1 SGDLS, CDR2 YYNGEE. This CDR3 has 16 amino acids. V was pared by 0 bases and J by 0 bases, with 3 bases of the junction left unmatched. As DNA, the CDR3 is TGTGCCAGCAGCGTAGAAGCGGGGGCTAGCACAGATACGCAGTATTTT. Amino acid sequence: CASSVEAGASTDTQYF.

Only a few counts were recorded for this clone. The rearrangement joins TRBV16 to TRBJ1-2; D remains ambiguous. There are 13 residues in the CDR3. The germline V gene encodes CDR1 KGHSY and CDR2 FQNENV. The V end lost 2 bases, the J end lost 0 bases, and 4 bases lay between the germline ends. CDR3 DNA: TGTGCCAGCAGCCAACGGGCTAACTATGGCTACACCTTC. It codes for CASSQRANYGYTF.

There are a few counts of this clone. The chain uses TRBV19 and TRBJ2-3, with D hard to call. The V and J ends lost 10 bases and 4 bases respectively, with 21 bases between them. CDR3 length equals 15 residues. Germline V gene data show CDR1 as LNHDA and CDR2 as SQIVND (reference sequence). The chain's CDR3 is CATTLEPGRADTQYF. CDR3 bases: TGTGCCACAACGCTGGAACCGGGTCGTGCAGATACGCAGTATTTT.